These 2 T cell receptor beta chains originate from one sample sequenced in a study of blood T cells in healthy people across ages. Using a J-beta primer mix together with a sample-barcoded 5' primer, a second PCR was run for about 7 to 12 cycles. TCRdb re-called the 5' RACE reads through MiXCR, storing one row per CDR3 protein. The data contain about 2 million distinct CDR3 sequences, approximately 50% of them singletons. The sequenced sample was blood. The receptors originated from a woman aged 40 to 55 in good health.

The rearrangement joins TRBV10-3 to TRBJ2-7, with D possibly being TRBD1 (5 bases). The V and J ends lost 5 bases and 2 bases respectively, with 7 bases between them. Germline V gives CDR1 ENHRY, CDR2 SYGVKD. The CDR3 has 12 residues. The CDR3 region is CAISTGTYEQYF. CDR3 DNA: TGTGCCATCAGTACAGGTACCTACGAGCAGTACTTC.

The chain combines TRBV29-1 with TRBJ2-5; 7 bases align to TRBD1. The CDR3 is 14 residues long. Looked up from germline, CDR1 is SQVTM and CDR2 is ANQGSEA. V was pared by 1 base and J by 2 bases, with 4 bases of the junction left unmatched. CDR3 protein: CSVEAPGQQETQYF. The CDR3 nucleotides are TGCAGCGTTGAAGCCCCGGGACAGCAAGAGACCCAGTACTTC.